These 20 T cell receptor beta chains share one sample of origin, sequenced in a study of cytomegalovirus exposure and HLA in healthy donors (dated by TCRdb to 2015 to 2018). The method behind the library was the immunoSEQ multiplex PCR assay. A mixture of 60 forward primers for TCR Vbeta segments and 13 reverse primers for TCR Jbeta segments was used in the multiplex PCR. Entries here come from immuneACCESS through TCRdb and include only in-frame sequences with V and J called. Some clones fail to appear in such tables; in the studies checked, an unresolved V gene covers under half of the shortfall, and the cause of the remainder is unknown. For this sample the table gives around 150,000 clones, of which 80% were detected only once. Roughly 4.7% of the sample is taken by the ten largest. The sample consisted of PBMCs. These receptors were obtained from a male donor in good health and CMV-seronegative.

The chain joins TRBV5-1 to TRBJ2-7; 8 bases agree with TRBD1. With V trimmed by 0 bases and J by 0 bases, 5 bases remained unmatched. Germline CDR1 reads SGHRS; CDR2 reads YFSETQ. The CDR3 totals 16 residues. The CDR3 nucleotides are TGCGCCAGCAGCTTGGATGGACAGGGCAGCTCCTACGAGCAGTACTTC. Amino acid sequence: CASSLDGQGSSYEQYF.

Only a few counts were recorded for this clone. CDR3 loop: CASSLWGGSNQPQHF. Written as DNA, the CDR3 is TGCGCCAGCAGCTTGTGGGGGGGGAGCAATCAGCCCCAGCATTTT. The gene calls are TRBV5-1 and TRBJ1-5; maybe TRBD1 (5 bases). This CDR3 has 15 amino acids. Germline loops: CDR1 SGHRS, CDR2 YFSETQ. Trimming removed 1 base from V and 1 base from J, with 9 bases in between.

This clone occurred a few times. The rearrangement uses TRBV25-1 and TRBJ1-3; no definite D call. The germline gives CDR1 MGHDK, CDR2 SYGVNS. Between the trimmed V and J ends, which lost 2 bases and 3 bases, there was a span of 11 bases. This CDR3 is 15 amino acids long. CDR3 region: CASSERRRGGNTIYF. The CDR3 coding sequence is TGTGCCAGCAGTGAAAGGCGGCGAGGTGGAAACACCATATATTTT.

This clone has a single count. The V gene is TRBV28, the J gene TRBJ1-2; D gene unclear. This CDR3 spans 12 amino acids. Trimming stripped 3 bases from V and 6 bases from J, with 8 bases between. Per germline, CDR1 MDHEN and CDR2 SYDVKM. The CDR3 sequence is CASSLEGDGYTF. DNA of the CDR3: TGTGCCAGCAGTTTGGAGGGAGATGGCTACACCTTC.

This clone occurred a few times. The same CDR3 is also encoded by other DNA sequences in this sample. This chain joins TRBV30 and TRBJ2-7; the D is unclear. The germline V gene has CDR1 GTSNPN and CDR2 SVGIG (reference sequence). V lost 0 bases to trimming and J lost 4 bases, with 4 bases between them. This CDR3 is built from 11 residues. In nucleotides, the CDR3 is TGTGCCTGGAGTGTCCGTTACGAGCAGTACTTC. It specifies CAWSVRYEQYF.

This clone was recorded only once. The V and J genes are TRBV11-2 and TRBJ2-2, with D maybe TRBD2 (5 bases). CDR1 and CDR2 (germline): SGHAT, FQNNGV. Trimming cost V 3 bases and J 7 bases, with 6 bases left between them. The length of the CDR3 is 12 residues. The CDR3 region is CASSFDYGELFF. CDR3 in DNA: TGTGCCAGCAGCTTTGACTACGGGGAGCTGTTTTTT.

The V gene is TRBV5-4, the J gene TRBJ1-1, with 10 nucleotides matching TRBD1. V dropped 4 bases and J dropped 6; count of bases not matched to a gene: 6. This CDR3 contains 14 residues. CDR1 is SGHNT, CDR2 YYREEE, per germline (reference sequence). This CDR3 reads CASSGGQGMSEAFF. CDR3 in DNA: TGTGCCAGCAGCGGGGGACAGGGGATGTCTGAAGCTTTCTTT. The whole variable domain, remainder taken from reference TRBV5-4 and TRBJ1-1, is ETGVTQSPTHLIKTRGQQVTLRCSSQSGHNTVSWYQQALGQGPQFIFQYYREEENGRGNFPPRFSGLQFPNYSSELNVNALELDDSALYLCASSGGQGMSEAFFGQGTRLTVV.

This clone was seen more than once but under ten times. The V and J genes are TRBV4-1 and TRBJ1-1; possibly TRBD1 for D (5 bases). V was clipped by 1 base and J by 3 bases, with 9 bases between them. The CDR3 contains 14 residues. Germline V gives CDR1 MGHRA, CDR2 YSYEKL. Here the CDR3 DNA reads TGCGCCAGCAGCCAAGTTTCAGGGCACACTGAAGCTTTCTTT. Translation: CASSQVSGHTEAFF.

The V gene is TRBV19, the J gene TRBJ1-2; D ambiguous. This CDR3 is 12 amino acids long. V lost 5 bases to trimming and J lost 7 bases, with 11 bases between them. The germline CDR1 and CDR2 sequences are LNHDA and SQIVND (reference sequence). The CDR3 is CASSSNSVGYTF. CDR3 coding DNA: TGTGCCAGTAGTTCCAATTCGGTTGGCTACACCTTC.

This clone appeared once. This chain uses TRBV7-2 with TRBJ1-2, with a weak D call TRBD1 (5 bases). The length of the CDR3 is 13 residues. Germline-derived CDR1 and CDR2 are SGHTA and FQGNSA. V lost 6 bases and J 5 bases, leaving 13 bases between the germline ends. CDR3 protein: CASSPQVPYGYTF. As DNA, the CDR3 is TGTGCCAGCAGTCCACAGGTCCCGTATGGCTACACCTTC. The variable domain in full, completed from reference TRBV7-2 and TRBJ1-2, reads GAGVSQSPSNKVTEKGKDVELRCDPISGHTALYWYRQSLGQGLEFLIYFQGNSAPDKSGLPSDRFSAERTGGSVSTLTIQRTQQEDSAVYLCASSPQVPYGYTFGSGTRLTVV.

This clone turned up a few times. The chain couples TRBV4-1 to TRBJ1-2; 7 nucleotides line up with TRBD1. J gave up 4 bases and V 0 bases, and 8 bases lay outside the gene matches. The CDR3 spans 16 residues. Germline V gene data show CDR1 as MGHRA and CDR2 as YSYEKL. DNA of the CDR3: TGCGCCAGCAGCCAAGAAGGACAGGCTGGCGGCTATGGCTACACCTTC. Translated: CASSQEGQAGGYGYTF.

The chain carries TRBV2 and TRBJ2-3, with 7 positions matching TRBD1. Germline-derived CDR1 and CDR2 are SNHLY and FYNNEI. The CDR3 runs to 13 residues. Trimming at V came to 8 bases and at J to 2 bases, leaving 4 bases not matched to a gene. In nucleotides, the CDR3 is TGTGCCAGCGGGACAGCCCACACAGATACGCAGTATTTT. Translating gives CASGTAHTDTQYF.

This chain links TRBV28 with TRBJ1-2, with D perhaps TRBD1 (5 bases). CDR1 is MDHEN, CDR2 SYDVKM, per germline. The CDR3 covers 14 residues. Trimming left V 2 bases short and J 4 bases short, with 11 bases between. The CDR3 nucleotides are TGTGCCAGCAGTTTAACCGACAGTTCCTATGGCTACACCTTC. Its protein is CASSLTDSSYGYTF.

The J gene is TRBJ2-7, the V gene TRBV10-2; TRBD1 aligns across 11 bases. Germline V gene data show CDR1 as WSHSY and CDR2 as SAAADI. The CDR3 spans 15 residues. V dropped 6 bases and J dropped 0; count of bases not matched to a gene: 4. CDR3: CASRIGTGGSYEQYF. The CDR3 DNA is TGCGCCAGCAGGATTGGGACAGGGGGCTCCTACGAGCAGTACTTC.

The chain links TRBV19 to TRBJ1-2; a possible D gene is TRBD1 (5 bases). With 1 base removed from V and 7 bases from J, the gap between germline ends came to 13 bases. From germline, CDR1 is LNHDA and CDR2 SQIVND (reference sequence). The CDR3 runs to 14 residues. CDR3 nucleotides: TGTGCCAGTAGTATAGTGGTACAGGAATTTGGCTACACCTTC. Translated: CASSIVVQEFGYTF.

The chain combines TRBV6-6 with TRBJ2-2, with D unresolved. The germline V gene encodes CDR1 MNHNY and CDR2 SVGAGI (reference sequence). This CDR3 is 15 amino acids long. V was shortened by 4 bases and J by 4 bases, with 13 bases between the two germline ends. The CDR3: CASSSLSGTTGELFF. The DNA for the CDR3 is TGTGCCAGCAGTTCCCTTTCCGGTACCACCGGGGAGCTGTTTTTT.

CDR3 in amino acids: CASSLSGSSGNTIYF. The DNA for the CDR3 is TGCGCCAGCAGCTTGTCAGGGTCCTCTGGAAACACCATATATTTT. This sequence joins TRBV5-1 and TRBJ1-3; tentative D call: TRBD1 (5 bases). CDR1 and CDR2 from the germline V gene are SGHRS and YFSETQ. The CDR3 is made up of 15 amino acids. Deletions cut 1 base from V and 0 bases from J, with 8 bases between. Drawing the rest from reference TRBV5-1 and TRBJ1-3, the complete variable domain is KAGVTQTPRYLIKTRGQQVTLSCSPISGHRSVSWYQQTPGQGLQFLFEYFSETQRNKGNFPGRFSGRQFSNSRSEMNVSTLELGDSALYLCASSLSGSSGNTIYFGEGSWLTVV.

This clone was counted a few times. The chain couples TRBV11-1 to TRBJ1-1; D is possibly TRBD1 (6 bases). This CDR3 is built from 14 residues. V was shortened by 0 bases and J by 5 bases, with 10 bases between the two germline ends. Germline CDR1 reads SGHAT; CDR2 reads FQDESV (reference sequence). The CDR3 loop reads CASSLAETGTEAFF. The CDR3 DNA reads TGTGCCAGCAGCTTAGCGGAAACAGGGACTGAAGCTTTCTTT.

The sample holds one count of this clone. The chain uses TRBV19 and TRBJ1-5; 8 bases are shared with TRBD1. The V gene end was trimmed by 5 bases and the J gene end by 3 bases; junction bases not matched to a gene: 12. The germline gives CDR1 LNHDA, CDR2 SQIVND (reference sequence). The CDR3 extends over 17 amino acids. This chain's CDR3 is CASSDPRTGYYNQPQHF. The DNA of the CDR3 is TGTGCCAGTAGTGACCCCCGGACAGGGTATTACAATCAGCCCCAGCATTTT. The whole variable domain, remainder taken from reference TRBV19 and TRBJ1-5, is DGGITQSPKYLFRKEGQNVTLSCEQNLNHDAMYWYRQDPGQGLRLIYYSQIVNDFQKGDIAEGYSVSREKKESFPLTVTSAQKNPTAFYLCASSDPRTGYYNQPQHFGDGTRLSIL.

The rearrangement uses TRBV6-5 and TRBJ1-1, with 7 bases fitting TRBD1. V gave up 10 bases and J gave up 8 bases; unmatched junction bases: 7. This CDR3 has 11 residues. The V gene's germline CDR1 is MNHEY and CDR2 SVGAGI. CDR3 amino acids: CAIKTGREAFF. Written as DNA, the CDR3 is TGTGCCATCAAGACAGGGCGAGAAGCTTTCTTT.